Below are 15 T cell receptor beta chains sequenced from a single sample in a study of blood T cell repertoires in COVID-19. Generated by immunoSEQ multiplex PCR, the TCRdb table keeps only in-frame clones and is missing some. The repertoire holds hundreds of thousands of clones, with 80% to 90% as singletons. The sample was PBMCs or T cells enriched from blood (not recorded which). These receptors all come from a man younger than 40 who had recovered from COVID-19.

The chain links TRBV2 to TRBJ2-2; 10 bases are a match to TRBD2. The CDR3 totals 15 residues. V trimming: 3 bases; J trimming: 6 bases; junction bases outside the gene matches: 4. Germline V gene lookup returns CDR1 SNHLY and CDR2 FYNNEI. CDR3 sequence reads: CASSDLAGVAGELFF. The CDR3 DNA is TGTGCCAGCAGTGATCTAGCGGGAGTCGCCGGGGAGCTGTTTTTT.

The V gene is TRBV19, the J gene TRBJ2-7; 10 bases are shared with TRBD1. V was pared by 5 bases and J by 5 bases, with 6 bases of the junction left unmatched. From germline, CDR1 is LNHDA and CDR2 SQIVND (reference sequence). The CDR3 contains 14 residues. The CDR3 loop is CASSPTGGRNEQYF. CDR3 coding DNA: TGTGCCAGTAGTCCGACAGGGGGCAGGAACGAGCAGTACTTC.

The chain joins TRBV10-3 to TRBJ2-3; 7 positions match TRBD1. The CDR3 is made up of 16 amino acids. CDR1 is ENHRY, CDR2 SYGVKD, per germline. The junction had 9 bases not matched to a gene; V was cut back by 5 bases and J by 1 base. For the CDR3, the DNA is TGTGCCATCAGTACCACAGGGGCGAGGGGCACAGATACGCAGTATTTT. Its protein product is CAISTTGARGTDTQYF.

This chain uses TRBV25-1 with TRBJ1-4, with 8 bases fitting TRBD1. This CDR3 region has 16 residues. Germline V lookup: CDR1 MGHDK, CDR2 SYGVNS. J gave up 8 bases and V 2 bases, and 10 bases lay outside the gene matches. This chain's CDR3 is CASSESWGTGREKLFF. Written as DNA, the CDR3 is TGTGCCAGCAGTGAAAGTTGGGGGACAGGTCGGGAAAAACTGTTTTTT.

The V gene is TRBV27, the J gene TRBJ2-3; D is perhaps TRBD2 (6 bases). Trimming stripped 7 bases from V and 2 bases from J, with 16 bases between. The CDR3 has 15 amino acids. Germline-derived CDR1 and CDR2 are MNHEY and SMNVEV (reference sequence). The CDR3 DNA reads TGTGCCAGCACCGCGGCGGGACTTAACACAGATACGCAGTATTTT. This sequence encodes CASTAAGLNTDTQYF.

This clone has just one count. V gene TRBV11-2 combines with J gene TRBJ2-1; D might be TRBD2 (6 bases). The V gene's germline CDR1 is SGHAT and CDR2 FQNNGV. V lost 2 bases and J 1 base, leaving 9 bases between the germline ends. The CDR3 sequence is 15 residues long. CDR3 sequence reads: CASSLLRGSYNEQFF. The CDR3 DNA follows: TGTGCCAGCAGCTTACTCCGGGGGTCCTACAATGAGCAGTTCTTC.

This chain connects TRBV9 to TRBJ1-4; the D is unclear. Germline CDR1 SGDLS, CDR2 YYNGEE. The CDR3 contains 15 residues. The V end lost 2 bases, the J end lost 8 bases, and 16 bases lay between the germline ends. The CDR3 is CASSVLASLGEKLFF. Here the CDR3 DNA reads TGTGCCAGCAGCGTGTTAGCTTCTCTTGGGGAAAAACTGTTTTTT.

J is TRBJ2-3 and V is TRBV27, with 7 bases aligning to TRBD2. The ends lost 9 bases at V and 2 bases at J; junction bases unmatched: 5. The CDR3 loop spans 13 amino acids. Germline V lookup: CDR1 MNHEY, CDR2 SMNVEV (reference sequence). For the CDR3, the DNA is TGTGCCAGGTTAGGGACTACCACAGATACGCAGTATTTT. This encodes CARLGTTTDTQYF.

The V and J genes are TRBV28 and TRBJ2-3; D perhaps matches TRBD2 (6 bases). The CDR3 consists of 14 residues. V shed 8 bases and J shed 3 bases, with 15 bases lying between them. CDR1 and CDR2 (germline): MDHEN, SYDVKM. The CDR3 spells CASVMGGVTDTQYF. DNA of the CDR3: TGTGCCAGCGTCATGGGGGGTGTGACAGATACGCAGTATTTT.

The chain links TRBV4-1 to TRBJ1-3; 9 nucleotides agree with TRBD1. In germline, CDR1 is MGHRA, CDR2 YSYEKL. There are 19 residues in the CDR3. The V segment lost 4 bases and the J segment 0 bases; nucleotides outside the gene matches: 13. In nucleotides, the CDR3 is TGCGCCAGCAGCCTTCTGCGGGGGACAGGGACCCTCTCTGGAAACACCATATATTTT. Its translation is CASSLLRGTGTLSGNTIYF.

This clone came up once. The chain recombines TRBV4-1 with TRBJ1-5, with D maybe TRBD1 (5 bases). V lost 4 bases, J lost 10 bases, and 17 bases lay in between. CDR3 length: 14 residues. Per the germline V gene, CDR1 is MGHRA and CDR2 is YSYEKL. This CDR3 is CASSLGHPSLPQHF. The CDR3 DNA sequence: TGCGCCAGCAGCCTAGGACACCCATCACTTCCCCAGCATTTT.

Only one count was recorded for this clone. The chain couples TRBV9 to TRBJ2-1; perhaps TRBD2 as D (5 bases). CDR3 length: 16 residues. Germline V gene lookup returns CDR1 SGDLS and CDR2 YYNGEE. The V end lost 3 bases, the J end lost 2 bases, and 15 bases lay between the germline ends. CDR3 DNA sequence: TGTGCCAGCAGCGGACCCCAGCTAGCAGCCTACAATGAGCAGTTCTTC. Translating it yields CASSGPQLAAYNEQFF.

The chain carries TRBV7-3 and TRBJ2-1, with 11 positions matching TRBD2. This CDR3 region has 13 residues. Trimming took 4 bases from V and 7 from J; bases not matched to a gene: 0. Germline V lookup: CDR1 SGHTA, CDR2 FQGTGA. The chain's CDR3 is CASSSSGRNEQFF. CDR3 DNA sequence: TGTGCCAGCAGCTCTAGCGGGAGGAATGAGCAGTTCTTC.

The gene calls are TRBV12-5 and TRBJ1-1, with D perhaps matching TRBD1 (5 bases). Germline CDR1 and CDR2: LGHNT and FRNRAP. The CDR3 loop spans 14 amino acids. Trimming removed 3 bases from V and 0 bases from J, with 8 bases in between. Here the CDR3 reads CASGLGALNTEAFF. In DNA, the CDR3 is TGTGCTAGTGGTTTAGGGGCCCTGAACACTGAAGCTTTCTTT.

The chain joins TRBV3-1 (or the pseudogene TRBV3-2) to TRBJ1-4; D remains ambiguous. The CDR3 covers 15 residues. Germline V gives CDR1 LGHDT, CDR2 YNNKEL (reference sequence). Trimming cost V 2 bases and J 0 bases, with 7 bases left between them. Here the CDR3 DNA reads TGTGCCAGCAGCCAAATGGCTGCAACTAATGAAAAACTGTTTTTT. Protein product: CASSQMAATNEKLFF.